The 15 T cell receptor beta chains below were found in one sample sequenced in a study of cytomegalovirus exposure and HLA in healthy donors. The PCR used 60 Vbeta and 13 Jbeta primers. Profiled with immunoSEQ multiplex PCR; TCRdb holds only in-frame clones, not every one. Found here are some 120,000 clones, approximately 15% of them singletons; the top ten hold under 2%. The material sequenced was PBMCs. The receptors come from a woman younger than 30 in good health and CMV-seronegative.

This clone came up a few times. The V gene is TRBV2, the J gene TRBJ2-1; TRBD1 is a possible D gene (5 bases). The CDR3 covers 16 residues. Germline loops: CDR1 SNHLY, CDR2 FYNNEI. V lost 5 bases and J lost 0, with 14 bases in between. CDR3 in DNA: TGTGCCAGCAGTAACTTAGGGGCGAGCTCCTACAATGAGCAGTTCTTC. Translation: CASSNLGASSYNEQFF.

CDR3 protein: CAIGQENQPQHF. The CDR3 DNA follows: TGTGCCATCGGACAGGAGAATCAGCCCCAGCATTTT. The V call is TRBV10-3, the J call TRBJ1-5; 7 nucleotides align to TRBD1. V was clipped by 8 bases and J by 4 bases; unmatched bases: 2. The germline V gene has CDR1 ENHRY and CDR2 SYGVKD. This CDR3 has 12 residues.

The J gene is TRBJ1-2, the V gene TRBV27, with D hard to call. CDR1 and CDR2 (germline): MNHEY, SMNVEV (reference sequence). The CDR3 has 15 residues. V lost 7 bases to trimming and J lost 5 bases, with 20 bases between them. The CDR3 loop is CASTMRVGAWYGYTF. CDR3 DNA: TGTGCCAGCACAATGAGAGTGGGCGCTTGGTATGGCTACACCTTC.

The rearrangement uses TRBV5-6 and TRBJ2-2; a weak D match, TRBD1 (7 bases). The CDR3 extends over 17 amino acids. Germline V lookup: CDR1 SGHDT, CDR2 YYEEEE. The germline V and J ends were trimmed by 3 bases and 2 bases, with 17 bases remaining between them. The CDR3 loop is CASSSTLRGVNTGELFF. In DNA form, the CDR3 reads TGTGCCAGCAGCTCCACCCTCAGGGGGGTAAACACCGGGGAGCTGTTTTTT.

This rearrangement joins TRBV27 to TRBJ2-7; 11 bases match TRBD2. The CDR3 covers 15 residues. Unmatched junction bases numbered 5, after V lost 5 bases and J lost 2 bases. Per germline, CDR1 MNHEY and CDR2 SMNVEV (reference sequence). CDR3 DNA sequence: TGTGCCAGCAGTGCCGTAGCGGGAGGGACCTACGAGCAGTACTTC. It yields the protein CASSAVAGGTYEQYF.

This clone came up a few times. This chain links TRBV11-2 with TRBJ2-7, with a weak D call TRBD1 (5 bases). CDR1 is SGHAT and CDR2 is FQNNGV in the germline V gene. The CDR3 loop spans 13 amino acids. V lost 4 bases and J 3 bases, leaving 10 bases between the germline ends. This CDR3 is CASSSAGIYEQYF. The CDR3 DNA follows: TGTGCCAGCAGCTCCGCAGGGATCTACGAGCAGTACTTC.

This chain uses TRBV25-1 with TRBJ2-2, with 8 bases aligning to TRBD1. Germline V gene sequence: CDR1 MGHDK, CDR2 SYGVNS. The CDR3 has 15 amino acids. J lost 5 bases, V lost 10 bases, and 12 bases had no gene match. The CDR3 loop is CATALQDRDTGELFF. The CDR3 DNA is TGTGCCACCGCACTCCAGGACAGGGATACCGGGGAGCTGTTTTTT. Drawing the rest from reference TRBV25-1 and TRBJ2-2, the complete variable domain is EADIYQTPRYLVIGTGKKITLECSQTMGHDKMYWYQQDPGMELHLIHYSYGVNSTEKGDLSSESTVSRIRTEHFPLTLESARPSHTSQYLCATALQDRDTGELFFGEGSRLTVL.

This clone was recorded a few times. The genes are TRBV5-1 and TRBJ1-5, with 7 bases identical to TRBD1. After removal of 0 bases from V and 4 bases from J, the junction contained 4 bases not matched to a gene. From germline, CDR1 is SGHRS and CDR2 YFSETQ. The CDR3 has 15 residues. CDR3 nucleotides: TGCGCCAGCAGCTTGGGGGACAGTAGAAATCAGCCCCAGCATTTT. It translates to CASSLGDSRNQPQHF.

This clone turned up a few times. CDR3 protein: CASSLGGVAYEQYF. CDR3 sequence (DNA): TGTGCCAGCAGCTTGGGGGGGGTAGCCTACGAGCAGTACTTC. The chain carries TRBV5-6 and TRBJ2-7, with a weak D call TRBD2 (6 bases). The CDR3 totals 14 residues. With 0 bases removed from V and 2 bases from J, the gap between germline ends came to 9 bases. Germline CDR1 is SGHDT and CDR2 is YYEEEE. The full variable domain, completed using reference TRBV5-6 and TRBJ2-7, is DAGVTQSPTHLIKTRGQQVTLRCSPKSGHDTVSWYQQALGQGPQFIFQYYEEEERQRGNFPDRFSGHQFPNYSSELNVNALLLGDSALYLCASSLGGVAYEQYFGPGTRLTVT.

V and J are TRBV19 and TRBJ2-1; D perhaps matches TRBD2 (6 bases). This CDR3 has 14 amino acids. Germline loops: CDR1 LNHDA, CDR2 SQIVND (reference sequence). Trimming left V 8 bases short and J 3 bases short, with 14 bases between. The CDR3 DNA reads as TGTGCCAGTGGGGGGAGCGGTCTCTACAATGAGCAGTTCTTC. Its translation: CASGGSGLYNEQFF.

This clone was seen only a few times. The V and J genes are TRBV6-5 and TRBJ1-1, with TRBD1 matching 7 bases. Germline V gene sequence: CDR1 MNHEY, CDR2 SVGAGI. CDR3 length equals 14 residues. V lost 2 bases and J lost 2; bases outside the gene matches: 2. CDR3 protein: CASSYTGENTEAFF. For the CDR3, the DNA is TGTGCCAGCAGTTACACAGGGGAAAACACTGAAGCTTTCTTT.

The genes are TRBV28 and TRBJ2-7, with a weak D call TRBD2 (6 bases). V lost 3 bases, J lost 2 bases, and 17 bases lay in between. The CDR3 length is 16 residues. Germline V lookup: CDR1 MDHEN, CDR2 SYDVKM. CDR3: CASSFTPSEATYEQYF. CDR3 coding DNA: TGTGCCAGCAGTTTTACACCTAGCGAGGCCACCTACGAGCAGTACTTC.

This clone was found a few times. J is TRBJ1-1 and V is TRBV7-9, with D perhaps TRBD1 (5 bases). Germline CDR1 SEHNR, CDR2 FQNEAQ (reference sequence). The CDR3 has 14 amino acids. V was clipped by 5 bases and J by 2 bases, with 12 bases between them. DNA for the CDR3: TGTGCCAGCAGCCCGCGGACAATTAACACTGAAGCTTTCTTT. Translating gives CASSPRTINTEAFF.

This chain links TRBV21-1 with TRBJ2-1; the D segment call TRBD2 is taken from the table without a DNA check. TRBV21-1 is a recognized pseudogene. The CDR3 is 11 residues long. In DNA form, the CDR3 reads TGTGCCAGCAGCAGTAGCAATGAGCAGTTCTTC. Protein: CASSSSNEQFF.

The rearrangement uses TRBV5-4 and TRBJ1-1; the match to TRBD1 covers 7 bases. V shed 4 bases and J 2 bases; nucleotides not matched to a gene: 5. Germline V gene data show CDR1 as SGHNT and CDR2 as YYREEE (reference sequence). The CDR3 runs to 14 residues. The CDR3 loop is CASSLRDRNTEAFF. CDR3 nucleotide sequence: TGTGCCAGCAGCCTCCGGGACAGAAACACTGAAGCTTTCTTT.